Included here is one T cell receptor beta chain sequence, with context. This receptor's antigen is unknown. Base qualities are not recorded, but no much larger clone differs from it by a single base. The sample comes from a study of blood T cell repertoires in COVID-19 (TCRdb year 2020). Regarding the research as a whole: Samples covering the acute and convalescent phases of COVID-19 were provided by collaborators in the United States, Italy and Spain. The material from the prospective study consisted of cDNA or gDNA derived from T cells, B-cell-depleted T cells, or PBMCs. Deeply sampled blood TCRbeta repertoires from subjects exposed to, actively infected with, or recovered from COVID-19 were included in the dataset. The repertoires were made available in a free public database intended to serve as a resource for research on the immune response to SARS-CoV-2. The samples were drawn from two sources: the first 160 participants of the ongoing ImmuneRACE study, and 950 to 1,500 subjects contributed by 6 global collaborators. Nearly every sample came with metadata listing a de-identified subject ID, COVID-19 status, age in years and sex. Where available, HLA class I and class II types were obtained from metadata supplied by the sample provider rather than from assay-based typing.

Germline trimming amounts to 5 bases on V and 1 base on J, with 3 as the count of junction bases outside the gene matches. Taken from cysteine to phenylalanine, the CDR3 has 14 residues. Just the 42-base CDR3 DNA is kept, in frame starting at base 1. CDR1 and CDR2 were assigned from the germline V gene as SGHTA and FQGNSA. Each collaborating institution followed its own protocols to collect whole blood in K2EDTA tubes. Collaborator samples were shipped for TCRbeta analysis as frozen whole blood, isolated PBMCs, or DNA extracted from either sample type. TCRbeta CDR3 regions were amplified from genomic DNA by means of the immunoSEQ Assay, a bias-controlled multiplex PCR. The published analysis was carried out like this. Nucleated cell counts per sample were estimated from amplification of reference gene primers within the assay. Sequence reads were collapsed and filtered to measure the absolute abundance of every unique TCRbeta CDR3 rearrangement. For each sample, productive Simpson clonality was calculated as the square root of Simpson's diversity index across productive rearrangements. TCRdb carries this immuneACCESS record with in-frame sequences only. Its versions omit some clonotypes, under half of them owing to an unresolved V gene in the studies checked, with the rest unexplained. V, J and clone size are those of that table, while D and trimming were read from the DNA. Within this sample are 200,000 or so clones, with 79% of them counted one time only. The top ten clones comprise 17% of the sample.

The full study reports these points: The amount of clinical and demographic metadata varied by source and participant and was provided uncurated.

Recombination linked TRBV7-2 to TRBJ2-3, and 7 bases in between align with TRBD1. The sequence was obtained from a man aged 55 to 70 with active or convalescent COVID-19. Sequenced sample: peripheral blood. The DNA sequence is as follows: TGTGCCAGCAGCACAGGGGCCGGCACAGATACGCAGTATTTT. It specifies CASSTGAGTDTQYF. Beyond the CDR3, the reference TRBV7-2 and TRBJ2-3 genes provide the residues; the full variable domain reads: GAGVSQSPSNKVTEKGKDVELRCDPISGHTALYWYRQSLGQGLEFLIYFQGNSAPDKSGLPSDRFSAERTGGSVSTLTIQRTQQEDSAVYLCASSTGAGTDTQYFGPGTRLTVL.